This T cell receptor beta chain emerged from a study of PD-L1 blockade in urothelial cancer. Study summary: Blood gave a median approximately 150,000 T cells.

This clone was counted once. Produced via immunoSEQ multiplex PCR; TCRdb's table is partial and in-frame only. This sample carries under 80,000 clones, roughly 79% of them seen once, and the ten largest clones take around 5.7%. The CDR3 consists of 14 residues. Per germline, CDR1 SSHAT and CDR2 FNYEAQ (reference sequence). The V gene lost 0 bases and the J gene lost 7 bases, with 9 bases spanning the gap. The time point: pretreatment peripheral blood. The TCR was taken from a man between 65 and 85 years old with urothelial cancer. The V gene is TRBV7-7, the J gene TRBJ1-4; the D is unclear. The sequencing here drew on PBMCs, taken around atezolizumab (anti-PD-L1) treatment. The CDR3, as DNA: TGTGCCAGCAGCTTAGCTGGGGAGGGTGAAAAACTGTTTTTT. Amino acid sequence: CASSLAGEGEKLFF. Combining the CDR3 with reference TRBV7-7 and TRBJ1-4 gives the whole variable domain GAGVSQSPRYKVTKRGQDVTLRCDPISSHATLYWYQQALGQGPEFLTYFNYEAQPDKSGLPSDRFSAERPEGSISTLTIQRTEQRDSAMYRCASSLAGEGEKLFFGSGTQLSVL.